Below, 32 T cell receptor beta chains from the same sample are listed, as sequenced in a study of cytomegalovirus exposure and HLA in healthy donors. Vbeta (60) and Jbeta (13) primers were used in the PCR. Sequenced by immunoSEQ multiplex PCR; TCRdb stores in-frame clones only, minus some. There are around 230,000 clones in the sample; roughly 82% occur only once, and 5.5% to 7.5% lies in the top ten. Source material: PBMCs. The receptor set was obtained from a man in his forties in good health and CMV-seropositive.

This clone has a handful of counts. The rearrangement uses TRBV11-2 and TRBJ1-4; D gene uncertain. CDR1 and CDR2 from the germline V gene are SGHAT and FQNNGV. The CDR3 sequence is 14 residues long. The V end lost 2 bases, the J end lost 4 bases, and 8 bases lay between the germline ends. Written as DNA, the CDR3 is TGTGCCAGCAGCTTACGCAGCGATAATGAAAAACTGTTTTTT. It translates to CASSLRSDNEKLFF.

The chain is built from TRBV11-1 and TRBJ2-6; TRBD1 might be the D (6 bases). Trimming took off 5 bases at V and 4 bases at J, with 15 bases between the two ends. The germline V gene has CDR1 SGHAT and CDR2 FQDESV (reference sequence). The CDR3 covers 16 residues. The CDR3 reads CASSATLGTGANVLTF. CDR3 in DNA: TGTGCCAGCAGCGCGACGTTGGGGACAGGGGCCAACGTCCTGACTTTC. The variable domain in full, completed from reference TRBV11-1 and TRBJ2-6, reads EAEVAQSPRYKITEKSQAVAFWCDPISGHATLYWYRQILGQGPELLVQFQDESVVDDSQLPKDRFSAERLKGVDSTLKIQPAELGDSAMYLCASSATLGTGANVLTFGAGSRLTVL.

V and J are TRBV19 and TRBJ1-5, with D perhaps TRBD1 (5 bases). Germline lookup yields CDR1 LNHDA and CDR2 SQIVND (reference sequence). The V and J ends lost 5 bases and 0 bases respectively, with 11 bases between them. This CDR3 has 15 residues. Here the CDR3 reads CASSWVTDSNQPQHF. CDR3 DNA: TGTGCCAGTAGTTGGGTGACAGATAGCAATCAGCCCCAGCATTTT.

The gene calls are TRBV25-1 and TRBJ2-4; D unclear. Germline-derived CDR1 and CDR2 are MGHDK and SYGVNS. CDR3 length: 13 amino acids. V lost 4 bases, J lost 9 bases, and 13 bases lay in between. The CDR3 coding sequence is TGTGCCAGCAGTGCGTCGGGTTCCGCCATTCAGTACTTC. It is translated as CASSASGSAIQYF.

The rearrangement joins TRBV28 to TRBJ1-1; D is unclear. V lost 2 bases and J 2 bases, leaving 12 bases between the germline ends. In germline, CDR1 is MDHEN, CDR2 SYDVKM. The CDR3 is 15 amino acids. CDR3 amino acids: CASSLTRHTNTEAFF. The CDR3 region has the DNA TGTGCCAGCAGTTTAACGCGACACACTAACACTGAAGCTTTCTTT.

The V and J genes are TRBV27 and TRBJ2-1; 9 nucleotides align to TRBD2. The germline gives CDR1 MNHEY, CDR2 SMNVEV (reference sequence). This CDR3 has 17 residues. V gave up 3 bases and J gave up 2 bases; unmatched junction bases: 8. The CDR3 sequence: CASSFLLAGAAYNEQFF. CDR3 in DNA: TGTGCCAGCAGTTTTCTTTTAGCGGGAGCGGCCTACAATGAGCAGTTCTTC.

This chain connects TRBV6-1 to TRBJ1-2; D call uncertain. The length of the CDR3 is 15 residues. V was trimmed by 6 bases and J by 3 bases, leaving 17 bases between them. CDR1 and CDR2 from the germline V gene are MNHNS and SASEGT. Here the CDR3 reads CASRSERAGDYGYTF. The CDR3 nucleotides read TGTGCCAGCAGGTCCGAGCGGGCCGGAGACTATGGCTACACCTTC.

This chain connects TRBV19 to TRBJ1-5, with D possibly being TRBD1 (5 bases). Germline V lookup: CDR1 LNHDA, CDR2 SQIVND (reference sequence). Trimming left V 5 bases short and J 2 bases short, with 16 bases between. This CDR3 contains 16 residues. The CDR3: CASSLHHGGGNQPQHF. The CDR3 DNA reads TGTGCCAGTAGTCTCCACCACGGGGGTGGCAATCAGCCCCAGCATTTT.

The chain links TRBV11-3 to TRBJ2-7, with no clear D. Per the germline V gene, CDR1 is SGHNT and CDR2 is YENEEA. Between the trimmed V and J ends, which lost 4 bases and 5 bases, there was a span of 12 bases. This CDR3 is built from 13 residues. CDR3 loop: CASSSSSIHEQYF. CDR3 nucleotide sequence: TGTGCCAGCAGCTCTTCTAGTATCCACGAGCAGTACTTC.

As regards this clone: This specimen includes other DNA sequences encoding the same CDR3. The chain carries TRBV9 and TRBJ2-7; the match to TRBD1 covers 7 bases. Trimming removed 0 bases from V and 1 base from J; junction bases left unmatched: 4. Germline V gene lookup returns CDR1 SGDLS and CDR2 YYNGEE. CDR3 length equals 15 residues. The CDR3 here is CASSVGSGGSYEQYF. CDR3 coding DNA: TGTGCCAGCAGCGTAGGTTCAGGGGGATCCTACGAGCAGTACTTC.

The chain carries TRBV7-9 and TRBJ2-7, with D perhaps matching TRBD2 (5 bases). Germline assignment: CDR1 SEHNR and CDR2 FQNEAQ (reference sequence). Trimming stripped 4 bases from V and 1 base from J, with 14 bases between. This CDR3 is 15 amino acids long. CDR3 DNA sequence: TGTGCCAGCAGCTCCATGGACTCATTGTCCTACGAGCAGTACGTC. This encodes CASSSMDSLSYEQYV.

The chain couples TRBV5-6 to TRBJ2-3; TRBD2 agrees at 11 bases. The CDR3 loop spans 19 amino acids. Trimming cost V 4 bases and J 0 bases; bases outside gene matches: 13. Germline CDR1 and CDR2: SGHDT and YYEEEE. CDR3 sequence reads: CASSKLAGDSVGSTDTQYF. The CDR3, as DNA: TGTGCCAGCAGCAAACTAGCGGGAGACAGTGTGGGAAGCACAGATACGCAGTATTTT.

Concerning this clone: The same CDR3 arises from other DNA sequences in this sample as well. The chain carries TRBV11-2 and TRBJ1-1, with no clear D. The CDR3 is 12 amino acids. The germline CDR1 and CDR2 sequences are SGHAT and FQNNGV. The germline V and J ends were trimmed by 3 bases and 8 bases, with 10 bases remaining between them. As DNA, the CDR3 is TGTGCCAGCAGCTTGTCCGGGTTAGAAGCTTTCTTT. Protein sequence: CASSLSGLEAFF.

The CDR3 nucleotides are TGTGCCAGTAGTCCGTCGTCAGGGATGATTAACACTGAAGCTTTCTTT. Translation: CASSPSSGMINTEAFF. The chain joins TRBV19 to TRBJ1-1, with TRBD1 as a possible D gene (5 bases). The CDR3 consists of 16 residues. From germline, CDR1 is LNHDA and CDR2 SQIVND (reference sequence). The V end lost 5 bases, the J end lost 2 bases, and 18 bases lay between the germline ends.

The J gene is TRBJ2-1, the V gene TRBV6-5; 7 bases map to TRBD2. Trimming at V came to 6 bases and at J to 6 bases, leaving 5 bases not matched to a gene. This CDR3 is 13 amino acids long. Germline loops: CDR1 MNHEY, CDR2 SVGAGI. The CDR3 here is CASSAPGGNEQFF. CDR3 in DNA: TGTGCCAGCAGCGCCCCGGGGGGCAATGAGCAGTTCTTC.

The chain joins TRBV5-1 to TRBJ2-1; TRBD2 agrees at 12 bases. The CDR3 is 15 amino acids. V was clipped by 4 bases and J by 9 bases; unmatched bases: 8. Germline assignment: CDR1 SGHRS and CDR2 YFSETQ. The CDR3 nucleotides are TGCGCCAGCAGCCCCAGACTAGCGGGAGATTCTGAGCAGTTCTTC. It translates to CASSPRLAGDSEQFF.

V and J are TRBV9 and TRBJ2-1, with 8 nucleotides matching TRBD2. J gave up 7 bases and V 0 bases, and 3 bases lay outside the gene matches. The CDR3 is made up of 14 amino acids. CDR1 and CDR2 (germline): SGDLS, YYNGEE. This chain's CDR3 is CASSVAGRGNEQFF. The CDR3 DNA follows: TGTGCCAGCAGCGTAGCCGGGAGGGGGAATGAGCAGTTCTTC.

The chain uses TRBV7-9 and TRBJ2-5, with 11 bases matching TRBD1. Trimming took 4 bases from V and 6 from J; bases not matched to a gene: 7. This CDR3 spans 15 amino acids. Germline V gene lookup returns CDR1 SEHNR and CDR2 FQNEAQ (reference sequence). CDR3 sequence: CASSSGQGVEKTQYF. The DNA of the CDR3 is TGTGCCAGCAGCTCGGGACAGGGGGTCGAGAAGACCCAGTACTTC. The full variable domain, rest sourced from reference TRBV7-9 and TRBJ2-5, is DTGVSQNPRHKITKRGQNVTFRCDPISEHNRLYWYRQTLGQGPEFLTYFQNEAQLEKSRLLSDRFSAERPKGSFSTLEIQRTEQGDSAMYLCASSSGQGVEKTQYFGPGTRLLVL.

The genes are TRBV11-2 and TRBJ2-5; D perhaps matches TRBD1 (6 bases). The CDR3 spans 15 residues. V dropped 3 bases and J dropped 5 bases, with 16 bases sitting between them. Germline V gene sequence: CDR1 SGHAT, CDR2 FQNNGV. In DNA, the CDR3 is TGTGCCAGCAGCTTCTCGCAGGGGCTTTGGGAGACCCAGTACTTC. This codes for CASSFSQGLWETQYF.

The V gene is TRBV5-1, the J gene TRBJ2-1; TRBD2 agrees at 9 bases. CDR3 size: 15 residues. Germline CDR1 is SGHRS and CDR2 is YFSETQ. V lost 4 bases to trimming and J lost 1 base; unmatched junction nucleotides: 3. The CDR3 DNA is TGCGCCAGCAGCCACCTAGCGGGATCCTACAATGAGCAGTTCTTC. This codes for CASSHLAGSYNEQFF.

This clone came up a few times. The CDR3 nucleotides read TGTGCCAGCAGCCTAAAGAGCGACTATGGCTACACCTTC. The encoded protein is CASSLKSDYGYTF. The V and J genes are TRBV7-9 and TRBJ1-2; D is undetermined. This CDR3 has 13 residues. The germline gives CDR1 SEHNR, CDR2 FQNEAQ (reference sequence). Between the trimmed V and J ends, which lost 5 bases and 3 bases, there was a span of 10 bases.

This chain joins TRBV6-5 and TRBJ1-3, with 7 bases aligning to TRBD1. The CDR3 covers 15 residues. CDR1 and CDR2 from the germline V gene are MNHEY and SVGAGI. Trimming cost V 6 bases and J 4 bases; bases outside gene matches: 9. The CDR3 DNA follows: TGTGCCAGCAGACAAGGGGGCGCGGGGGGAAACACCATATATTTT. Translating gives CASRQGGAGGNTIYF.

The chain couples TRBV5-1 to TRBJ1-6; D unresolved. Germline lookup yields CDR1 SGHRS and CDR2 YFSETQ. V lost 0 bases, J lost 4 bases, and 17 bases lay in between. The CDR3 loop spans 18 amino acids. CDR3 residues: CASSLAAGLAGYNSPLHF. DNA for the CDR3: TGCGCCAGCAGCTTGGCCGCTGGACTGGCGGGTTATAATTCACCCCTCCACTTT.

This sequence joins TRBV7-8 and TRBJ1-1; TRBD1 aligns across 7 bases. This CDR3 region has 14 residues. V lost 1 base, J lost 5 bases, and 4 bases stayed unmatched. Germline assignment: CDR1 SGHVS and CDR2 FQNEAQ. The CDR3 sequence: CASSLVTGETEAFF. The CDR3 coding sequence is TGTGCCAGCAGCTTAGTCACAGGGGAGACTGAAGCTTTCTTT.

This chain uses TRBV19 with TRBJ2-7; 8 bases agree with TRBD2. The trim removed 8 bases at V and 4 bases at J, leaving 10 bases unmatched. The CDR3 length is 14 residues. Germline V gene sequence: CDR1 LNHDA, CDR2 SQIVND (reference sequence). The CDR3 protein is CASGAAGGPYEQYF. CDR3 bases: TGTGCCAGTGGGGCGGCGGGAGGTCCTTACGAGCAGTACTTC.

The chain recombines TRBV11-1 with TRBJ2-2, with D hard to call. Germline CDR1 reads SGHAT; CDR2 reads FQDESV (reference sequence). V was clipped by 3 bases and J by 5 bases, with 10 bases between them. The CDR3 contains 14 residues. The CDR3 nucleotides read TGTGCCAGCAGCTTTTCAGGTCCGACCGGGGAGCTGTTTTTT. Amino acids: CASSFSGPTGELFF.

The V and J genes are TRBV5-5 and TRBJ2-7; TRBD1 matches 8 bases. Germline trimming cut 3 bases from V and 2 bases from J; bases unmatched to any gene: 4. The germline gives CDR1 SGHKS, CDR2 YYEKEE (reference sequence). This CDR3 has 14 residues. The CDR3 nucleotides read TGTGCCAGCAGCTGGGACAGGAACGCCTACGAGCAGTACGTC. It is translated as CASSWDRNAYEQYV.

This chain connects TRBV5-5 to TRBJ1-1; tentatively, D is TRBD1 (6 bases). Germline lookup yields CDR1 SGHKS and CDR2 YYEKEE (reference sequence). Between the trimmed V and J ends, which lost 0 bases and 1 base, there was a span of 10 bases. This CDR3 has 15 residues. CDR3 nucleotide sequence: TGTGCCAGCAGCTTGGTAGGGACAAGGAACACTGAAGCTTTCTTT. Residues: CASSLVGTRNTEAFF.

The chain combines TRBV19 with TRBJ1-3; the D is unclear. The CDR3 has 12 amino acids. V lost 2 bases to trimming and J lost 10 bases, with 9 bases between them. Germline CDR1 and CDR2: LNHDA and SQIVND (reference sequence). In nucleotides, the CDR3 is TGTGCCAGTAGTATATCAGCGCGGACCATATATTTT. This codes for CASSISARTIYF. Full variable domain (outside the CDR3, taken from reference TRBV19 and TRBJ1-3): DGGITQSPKYLFRKEGQNVTLSCEQNLNHDAMYWYRQDPGQGLRLIYYSQIVNDFQKGDIAEGYSVSREKKESFPLTVTSAQKNPTAFYLCASSISARTIYFGEGSWLTVV.

The V gene is TRBV27, the J gene TRBJ2-3; a weak D match, TRBD1 (6 bases). CDR3 length equals 12 residues. With 5 bases removed from V and 6 bases from J, the gap between germline ends came to 9 bases. Germline assignment: CDR1 MNHEY and CDR2 SMNVEV (reference sequence). CDR3 amino acids: CASSGGFDTQYF. Written as DNA, the CDR3 is TGTGCCAGCAGTGGGGGCTTTGATACGCAGTATTTT.

The V and J genes are TRBV27 and TRBJ2-1; the match to TRBD2 covers 7 bases. This CDR3 region has 16 residues. V was clipped by 2 bases and J by 13 bases; unmatched bases: 17. Germline assignment: CDR1 MNHEY and CDR2 SMNVEV (reference sequence). The chain's CDR3 is CASSLGASGAVGKQFF. CDR3 DNA sequence: TGTGCCAGCAGTTTAGGCGCTAGCGGAGCCGTCGGGAAACAGTTCTTC.

The V and J genes are TRBV6-1 and TRBJ1-1, with a possible D match to TRBD1 (5 bases). Trimming cost V 4 bases and J 4 bases, with 16 bases left between them. This CDR3 contains 15 residues. The germline CDR1 and CDR2 sequences are MNHNS and SASEGT. CDR3 sequence: CASSVGQGWGTEAFF. The DNA for the CDR3 is TGTGCCAGCAGTGTGGGGCAGGGTTGGGGCACTGAAGCTTTCTTT.